This T cell receptor beta chain was recovered during a study of cytomegalovirus exposure and HLA in healthy donors. The V gene lost 2 bases and the J gene lost 4 bases, with 12 bases spanning the gap. Germline V gene sequence: CDR1 SGHRS, CDR2 YFSETQ. The CDR3 extends over 15 amino acids. Both 60 Vbeta primers and 13 Jbeta primers went into the PCR. Using immunoSEQ multiplex PCR, the repertoire was profiled, and TCRdb retains in-frame clones only, with some absent. The sample consists of some 200,000 clones, just over 75% of them appearing once. The sequenced sample consisted of PBMCs. This receptor was identified in a man between 18 and 29 years old in good health and CMV-seronegative. This sequence joins TRBV5-1 and TRBJ2-2; D is perhaps TRBD1 (6 bases). The CDR3 protein is CASSLGGGVTGELFF. CDR3 DNA: TGCGCCAGCAGCTTAGGGGGTGGCGTCACCGGGGAGCTGTTTTTT.